Each of the 11 T cell receptor beta chains below was sequenced from the same sample in a study of blood T cell repertoires in COVID-19. The assay was immunoSEQ multiplex PCR, and TCRdb's table has in-frame clones only and misses some. Found here are approximately 670,000 clones, around 89% of them singletons; the top ten hold roughly 0.25%. Sequenced: peripheral blood. The receptors here all came from a woman younger than 35 with acute or convalescent COVID-19.

The J gene is TRBJ1-3, the V gene TRBV21-1; TRBD1, the table's D call, lacks a check against the DNA. TRBV21-1 is annotated as a pseudogene. The CDR3 has 19 amino acids. CDR3 DNA: TGTGCCAGCAGCAAATTTAGGGCGAGGGACAGGGAATCGGGAAACACCATATATTTT. Translated, it gives CASSKFRARDRESGNTIYF.

The rearrangement links TRBV7-2 to TRBJ2-1; 8 nucleotides agree with TRBD1. With V trimmed by 4 bases and J by 6 bases, 5 bases remained unmatched. The CDR3 totals 14 residues. Per germline, CDR1 SGHTA and CDR2 FQGNSA. The CDR3 here is CASSSGQVPNEQFF. The CDR3 bases are TGTGCCAGCAGCTCGGGACAGGTCCCCAATGAGCAGTTCTTC.

The V and J genes are TRBV7-9 and TRBJ2-2; D is perhaps TRBD2 (7 bases). This CDR3 spans 17 amino acids. The V and J ends lost 7 bases and 5 bases respectively, with 23 bases between them. Per germline, CDR1 SEHNR and CDR2 FQNEAQ (reference sequence). CDR3 protein: CASNTGGLLRKTGELFF. In DNA, the CDR3 is TGTGCCAGCAACACGGGGGGCTTGCTTAGAAAAACCGGGGAGCTGTTTTTT.

As concerns this clone: One end of the junction fails to match germline, which may point to a read error. The chain couples TRBV3-1 (or the pseudogene TRBV3-2) to TRBJ2-1; TRBD2 might be the D (6 bases). CDR3 length: 15 residues. Germline V gene lookup returns CDR1 LGHDT and CDR2 YNNKEL (reference sequence). CDR3 sequence (DNA): TGCGCCAGCAGCCAGGGACTGGGGACCTACAATGAGCAGTTCTTC. The encoded protein is CASSQGLGTYNEQFF.

V usage is TRBV5-4 and J usage is TRBJ2-7, with a weak D call TRBD2 (5 bases). CDR1 is SGHNT and CDR2 is YYREEE in the germline V gene (reference sequence). This CDR3 has 13 residues. V lost 0 bases, J lost 6 bases, and 10 bases lay in between. The CDR3 bases are TGTGCCAGCAGCTTGGACCCGGGATCCGAGCAGTACTTC. This encodes CASSLDPGSEQYF.

This chain connects TRBV7-2 to TRBJ1-2; TRBD1 matches 7 bases. The germline gives CDR1 SGHTA, CDR2 FQGNSA. The CDR3 loop spans 17 amino acids. Trimming cost V 2 bases and J 4 bases; bases outside gene matches: 13. CDR3 in amino acids: CASSLISIPRQGYGYTF. The CDR3 nucleotides read TGTGCCAGCAGCTTAATTAGCATCCCCCGACAGGGCTATGGCTACACCTTC.

V usage is TRBV27 and J usage is TRBJ2-1, with D possibly TRBD2 on 6 matching bases. The CDR3 has 11 residues. From germline, CDR1 is MNHEY and CDR2 SMNVEV (reference sequence). The V end lost 5 bases, the J end lost 10 bases, and 9 bases lay between the germline ends. CDR3 nucleotide sequence: TGTGCCAGCAGTACCGGGAGCGAGCAGTTCTTC. Its translation: CASSTGSEQFF.

The V call is TRBV7-2, the J call TRBJ2-7, with 12 bases matching TRBD1. The J segment lost 4 bases and the V segment lost 1 base, leaving 5 bases of the junction unmatched. Germline CDR1 and CDR2: SGHTA and FQGNSA. CDR3 length equals 16 residues. CDR3 region: CASSLVAGQGAYEQYF. The CDR3 nucleotides read TGTGCCAGCAGCTTAGTTGCGGGACAGGGGGCTTACGAGCAGTACTTC.

The chain recombines TRBV6-5 with TRBJ1-1, with 10 bases that match TRBD1. The germline V gene encodes CDR1 MNHEY and CDR2 SVGAGI. The CDR3 consists of 13 residues. V trimming: 7 bases; J trimming: 4 bases; junction bases outside the gene matches: 3. The CDR3 nucleotides are TGTGCCAGCACCCGGACAGGGGGCACTGAAGCTTTCTTT. Translated, it gives CASTRTGGTEAFF.

J is TRBJ1-1 and V is TRBV7-2; 8 nucleotides agree with TRBD1. CDR1 and CDR2 from the germline V gene are SGHTA and FQGNSA. Unmatched junction bases numbered 7, after V lost 5 bases and J lost 2 bases. The CDR3 totals 15 residues. The CDR3, as DNA: TGTGCCAGCAGCGGCTACAGGGGGGGAAACACTGAAGCTTTCTTT. It encodes CASSGYRGGNTEAFF.

V usage is TRBV5-1 and J usage is TRBJ2-1, with 8 bases matching TRBD2. V gave up 5 bases and J gave up 0 bases; unmatched junction bases: 7. Germline CDR1 is SGHRS and CDR2 is YFSETQ. The CDR3 is 16 residues long. In nucleotides, the CDR3 is TGCGCCAGCAGACCCGGGAGGGGAAGCTCCTACAATGAGCAGTTCTTC. Translation: CASRPGRGSSYNEQFF.